The sequence of this T cell receptor beta chain was determined in a study of blood T cell repertoires in COVID-19. Overall study: T cells, B-cell-depleted T cells, or PBMCs supplied cDNA or gDNA.

Some clones are missing from TCRdb's copy, which holds only in-frame ones; the method was immunoSEQ multiplex PCR. Of some 16,000 clones listed, around 90% are singletons. The trim removed 0 bases at V and 1 base at J, leaving 2 bases unmatched. The CDR3 loop spans 15 amino acids. Germline CDR1 is SGHNT and CDR2 is YYREEE (reference sequence). The specimen was peripheral blood. This TCR derives from a human donor in a cohort sampled during active COVID-19. The rearrangement uses TRBV5-4 and TRBJ2-3; the match to TRBD1 covers 7 bases. CDR3 DNA sequence: TGTGCCAGCAGCTTGGACAGGGGAGGCACAGATACGCAGTATTTT. Its protein is CASSLDRGGTDTQYF.